This T cell receptor (beta chain) was retrieved from a study of neurological immune-mediated disorders. In this sample, this clonotype turned up many times. A single run covered 15-18 subjects with over 170 million TCR-beta sequences. TCRdb re-derived calls from the 5' RACE reads in MiXCR, one entry per CDR3 protein. The data show roughly 27,000 distinct CDR3 sequences, around a fifth seen once. Germline lookup yields CDR1 SGHAT and CDR2 FQNNGV. This CDR3 region has 15 residues. The V end lost 2 bases, the J end lost 4 bases, and 11 bases lay between the germline ends. The clonotype originates from a woman aged 60-75 years in good health. This chain links TRBV11-2 with TRBJ2-2; D is uncertain. Sample: PBMCs. The CDR3 nucleotides are TGTGCCAGCAGCTTAACTGGGTCGAGCACCGGGGAGCTGTTTTTT. Translating it yields CASSLTGSSTGELFF. Full variable domain (rest looked up from reference TRBV11-2 and TRBJ2-2): EAGVAQSPRYKIIEKRQSVAFWCNPISGHATLYWYQQILGQGPKLLIQFQNNGVVDDSQLPKDRFSAERLKGVDSTLKIQPAKLEDSAVYLCASSLTGSSTGELFFGEGSRLTVL.